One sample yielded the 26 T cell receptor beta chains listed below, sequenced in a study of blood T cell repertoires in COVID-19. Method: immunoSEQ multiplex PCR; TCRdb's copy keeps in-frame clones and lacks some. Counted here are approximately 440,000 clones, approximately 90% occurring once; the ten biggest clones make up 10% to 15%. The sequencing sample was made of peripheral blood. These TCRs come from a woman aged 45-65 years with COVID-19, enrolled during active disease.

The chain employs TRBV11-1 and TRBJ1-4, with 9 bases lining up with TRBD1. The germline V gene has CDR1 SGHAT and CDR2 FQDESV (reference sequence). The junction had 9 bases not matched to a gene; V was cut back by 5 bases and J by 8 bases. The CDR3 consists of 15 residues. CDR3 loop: CASSPPGQGAEKLFF. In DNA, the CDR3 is TGTGCCAGCAGCCCACCGGGACAGGGCGCCGAAAAACTGTTTTTT.

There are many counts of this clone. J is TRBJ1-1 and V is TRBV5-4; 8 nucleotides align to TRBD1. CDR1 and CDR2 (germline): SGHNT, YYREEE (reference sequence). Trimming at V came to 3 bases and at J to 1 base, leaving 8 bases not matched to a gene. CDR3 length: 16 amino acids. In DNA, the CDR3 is TGTGCCAGCAGCTGGCCGGCAGGGGGCACGAACACTGAAGCTTTCTTT. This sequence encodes CASSWPAGGTNTEAFF.

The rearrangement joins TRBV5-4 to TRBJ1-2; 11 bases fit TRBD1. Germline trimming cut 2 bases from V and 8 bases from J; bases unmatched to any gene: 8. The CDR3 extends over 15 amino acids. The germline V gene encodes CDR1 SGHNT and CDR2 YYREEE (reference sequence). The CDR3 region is CASSFKGTGGSGYTF. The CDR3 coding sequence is TGTGCCAGCAGCTTCAAGGGGACAGGGGGGTCGGGCTACACCTTC.

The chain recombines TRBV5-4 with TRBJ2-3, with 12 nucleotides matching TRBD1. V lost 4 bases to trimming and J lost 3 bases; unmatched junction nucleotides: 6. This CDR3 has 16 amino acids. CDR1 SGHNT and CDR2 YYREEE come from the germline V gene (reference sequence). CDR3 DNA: TGTGCCAGCAGCCCCCCGGGACAGGGGGCAACAGATACGCAGTATTTT. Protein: CASSPPGQGATDTQYF.

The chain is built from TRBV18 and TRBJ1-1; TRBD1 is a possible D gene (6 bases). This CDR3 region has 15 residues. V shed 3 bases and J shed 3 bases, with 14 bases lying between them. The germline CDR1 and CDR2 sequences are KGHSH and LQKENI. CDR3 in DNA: TGTGCCAGCTCACCCCGGACAGCGGCTGACACTGAAGCTTTCTTT. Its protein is CASSPRTAADTEAFF.

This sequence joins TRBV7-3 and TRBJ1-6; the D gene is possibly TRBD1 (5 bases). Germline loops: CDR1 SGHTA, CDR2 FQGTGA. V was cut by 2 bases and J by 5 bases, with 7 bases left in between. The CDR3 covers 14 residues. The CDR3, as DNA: TGTGCCAGCAGCTTAGGACAAGATAATTCACCCCTCCACTTT. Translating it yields CASSLGQDNSPLHF. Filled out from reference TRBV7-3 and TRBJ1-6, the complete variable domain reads GAGVSQTPSNKVTEKGKYVELRCDPISGHTALYWYRQSLGQGPEFLIYFQGTGAADDSGLPNDRFFAVRPEGSVSTLKIQRTERGDSAVYLCASSLGQDNSPLHFGNGTRLTVT.

CDR3 coding DNA: TGTGCCAGCAGTCGCCTCCTTCCCCCACTCTACGAGCAGTACTTC. It encodes CASSRLLPPLYEQYF. The chain recombines TRBV27 with TRBJ2-7, with no clear D. V gave up 5 bases and J gave up 3 bases, with 17 bases separating them. Germline lookup yields CDR1 MNHEY and CDR2 SMNVEV (reference sequence). This CDR3 is built from 15 residues.

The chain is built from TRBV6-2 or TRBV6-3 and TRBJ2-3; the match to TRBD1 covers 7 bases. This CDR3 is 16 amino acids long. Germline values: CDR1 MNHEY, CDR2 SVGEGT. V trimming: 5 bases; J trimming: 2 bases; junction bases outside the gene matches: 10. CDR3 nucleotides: TGTGCCAGCAGTCAACCCAACAGGGGCACCACAGATACGCAGTATTTT. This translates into CASSQPNRGTTDTQYF.

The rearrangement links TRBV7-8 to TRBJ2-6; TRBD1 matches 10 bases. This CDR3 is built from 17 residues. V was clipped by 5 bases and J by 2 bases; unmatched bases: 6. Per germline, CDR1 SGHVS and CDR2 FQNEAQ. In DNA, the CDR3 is TGTGCCAGCAGCATCGGGACAGGGGACGCTGGGGCCAACGTCCTGACTTTC. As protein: CASSIGTGDAGANVLTF.

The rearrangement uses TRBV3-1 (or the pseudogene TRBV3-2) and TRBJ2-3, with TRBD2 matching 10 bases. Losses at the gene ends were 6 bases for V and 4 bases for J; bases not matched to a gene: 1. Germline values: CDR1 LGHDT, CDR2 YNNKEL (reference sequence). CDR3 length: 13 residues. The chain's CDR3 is CASRSGGADTQYF. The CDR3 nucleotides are TGTGCCAGCAGGAGCGGGGGGGCAGATACGCAGTATTTT.

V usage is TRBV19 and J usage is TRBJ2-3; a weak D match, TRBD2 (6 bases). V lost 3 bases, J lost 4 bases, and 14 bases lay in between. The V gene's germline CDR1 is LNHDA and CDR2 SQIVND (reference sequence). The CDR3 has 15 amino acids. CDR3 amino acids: CASSIRGGVSDTQYF. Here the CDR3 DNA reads TGTGCCAGTAGTATTCGGGGCGGGGTATCAGATACGCAGTATTTT.

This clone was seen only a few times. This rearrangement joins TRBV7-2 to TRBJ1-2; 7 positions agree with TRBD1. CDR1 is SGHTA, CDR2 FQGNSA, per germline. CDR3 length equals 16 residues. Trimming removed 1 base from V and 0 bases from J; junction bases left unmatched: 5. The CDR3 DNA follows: TGTGCCAGCAGCTTAGGCAAGGGGGCGCCTAACTATGGCTACACCTTC. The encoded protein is CASSLGKGAPNYGYTF.

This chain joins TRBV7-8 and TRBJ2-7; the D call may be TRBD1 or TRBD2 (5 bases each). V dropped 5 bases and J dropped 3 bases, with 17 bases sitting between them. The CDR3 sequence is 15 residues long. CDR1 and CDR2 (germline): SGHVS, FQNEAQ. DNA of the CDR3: TGTGCCAGCAGCCTAGGGGCGGGCGATTACTACGAGCAGTACTTC. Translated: CASSLGAGDYYEQYF. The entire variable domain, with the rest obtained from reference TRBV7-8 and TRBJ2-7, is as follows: GAGVSQSPRYKVAKRGQDVALRCDPISGHVSLFWYQQALGQGPEFLTYFQNEAQLDKSGLPSDRFFAERPEGSVSTLKIQRTQQEDSAVYLCASSLGAGDYYEQYFGPGTRLTVT.

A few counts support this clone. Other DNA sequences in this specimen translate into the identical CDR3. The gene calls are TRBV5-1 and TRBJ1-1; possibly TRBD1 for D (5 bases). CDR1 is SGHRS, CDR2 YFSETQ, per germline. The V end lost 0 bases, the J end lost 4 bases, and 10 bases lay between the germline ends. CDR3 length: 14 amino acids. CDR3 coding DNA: TGCGCCAGCAGCTTGGGCGGGGGAACCACTGAAGCTTTCTTT. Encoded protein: CASSLGGGTTEAFF.

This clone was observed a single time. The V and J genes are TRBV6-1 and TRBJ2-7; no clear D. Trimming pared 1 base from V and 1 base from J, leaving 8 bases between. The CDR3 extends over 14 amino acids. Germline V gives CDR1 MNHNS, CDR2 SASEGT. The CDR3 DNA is TGTGCCAGCAGTGAAGTACACCAATCCTACGAGCAGTACTTC. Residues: CASSEVHQSYEQYF.

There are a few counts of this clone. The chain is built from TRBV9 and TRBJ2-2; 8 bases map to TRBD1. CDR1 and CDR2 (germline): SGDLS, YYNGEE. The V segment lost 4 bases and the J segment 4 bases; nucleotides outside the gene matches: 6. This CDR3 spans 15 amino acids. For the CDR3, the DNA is TGTGCCAGCAGCCCCTGGACAGGGCCCACCGGGGAGCTGTTTTTT. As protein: CASSPWTGPTGELFF.

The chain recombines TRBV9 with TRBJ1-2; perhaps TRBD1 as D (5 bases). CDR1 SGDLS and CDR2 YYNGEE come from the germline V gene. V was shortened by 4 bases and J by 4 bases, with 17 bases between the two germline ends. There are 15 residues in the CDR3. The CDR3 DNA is TGTGCCAGCAGCCAAGCCCTCAGGGTGGTCTATGGCTACACCTTC. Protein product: CASSQALRVVYGYTF.

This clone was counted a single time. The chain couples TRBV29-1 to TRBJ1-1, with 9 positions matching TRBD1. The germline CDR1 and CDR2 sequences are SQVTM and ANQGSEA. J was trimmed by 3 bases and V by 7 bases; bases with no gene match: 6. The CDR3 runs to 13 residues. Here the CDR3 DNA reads TGCAGCGCTGGGGACAGGGAGGACACTGAAGCTTTCTTT. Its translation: CSAGDREDTEAFF.

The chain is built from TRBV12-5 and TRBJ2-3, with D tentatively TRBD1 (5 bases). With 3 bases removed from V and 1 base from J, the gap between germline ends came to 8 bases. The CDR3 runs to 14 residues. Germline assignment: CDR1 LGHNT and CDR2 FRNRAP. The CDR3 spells CASGFATGTDTQYF. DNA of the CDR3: TGTGCTAGTGGTTTCGCGACAGGCACAGATACGCAGTATTTT.

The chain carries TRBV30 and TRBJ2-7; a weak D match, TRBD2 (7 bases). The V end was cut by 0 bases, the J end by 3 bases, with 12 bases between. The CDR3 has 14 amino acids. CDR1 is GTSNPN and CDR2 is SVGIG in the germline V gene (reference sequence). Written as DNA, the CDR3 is TGTGCCTGGAGTGTAGGGGGGGGCGGCTACGAGCAGTACTTC. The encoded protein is CAWSVGGGGYEQYF.

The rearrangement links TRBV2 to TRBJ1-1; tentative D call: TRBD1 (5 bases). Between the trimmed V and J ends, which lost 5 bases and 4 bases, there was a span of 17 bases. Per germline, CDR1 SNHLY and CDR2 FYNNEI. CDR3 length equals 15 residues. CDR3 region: CASSPAGGDRTEAFF. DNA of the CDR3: TGTGCCAGCAGTCCCGCGGGGGGGGACCGCACTGAAGCTTTCTTT. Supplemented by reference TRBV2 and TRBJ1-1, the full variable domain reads EPEVTQTPSHQVTQMGQEVILRCVPISNHLYFYWYRQILGQKVEFLVSFYNNEISEKSEIFDDQFSVERPDGSNFTLKIRSTKLEDSAMYFCASSPAGGDRTEAFFGQGTRLTVV.

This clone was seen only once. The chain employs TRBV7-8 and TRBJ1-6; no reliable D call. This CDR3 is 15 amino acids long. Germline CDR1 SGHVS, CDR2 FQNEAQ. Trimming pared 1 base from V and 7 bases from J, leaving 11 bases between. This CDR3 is CASSLGPIGNSPLHF. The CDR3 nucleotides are TGTGCCAGCAGCTTAGGGCCGATCGGGAATTCACCCCTCCACTTT.

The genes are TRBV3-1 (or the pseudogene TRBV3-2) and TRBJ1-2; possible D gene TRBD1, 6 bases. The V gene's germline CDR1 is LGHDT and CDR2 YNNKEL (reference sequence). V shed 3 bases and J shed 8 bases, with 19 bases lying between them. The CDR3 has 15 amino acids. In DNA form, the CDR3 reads TGTGCCAGCAGCCACCAGCCTCAGGGGTCTAAGGGCTACACCTTC. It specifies CASSHQPQGSKGYTF.

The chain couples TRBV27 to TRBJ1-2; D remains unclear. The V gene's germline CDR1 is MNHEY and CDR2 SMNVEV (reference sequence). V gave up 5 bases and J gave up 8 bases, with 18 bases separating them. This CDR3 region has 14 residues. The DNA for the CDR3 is TGTGCCAGCAGTCCCCAAGACCTCCCGGAGGGCTACACCTTC. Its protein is CASSPQDLPEGYTF.

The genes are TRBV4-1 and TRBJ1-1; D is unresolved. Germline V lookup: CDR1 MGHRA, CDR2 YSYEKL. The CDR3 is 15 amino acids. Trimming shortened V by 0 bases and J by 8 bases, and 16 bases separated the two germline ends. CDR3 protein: CASSQDSIMLSEAFF. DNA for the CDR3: TGCGCCAGCAGCCAAGATAGTATTATGCTTTCCGAAGCTTTCTTT.

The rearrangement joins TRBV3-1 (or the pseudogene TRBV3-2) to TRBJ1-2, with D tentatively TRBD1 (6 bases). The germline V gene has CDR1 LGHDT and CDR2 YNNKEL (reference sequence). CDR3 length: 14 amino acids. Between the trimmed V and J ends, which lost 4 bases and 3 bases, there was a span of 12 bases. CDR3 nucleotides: TGTGCCAGCAGCCCACCACAGGGTCACTATGGCTACACCTTC. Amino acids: CASSPPQGHYGYTF.